This paragraph reports one TCR beta chain. Given a much more abundant clone one base away, this may be a read error. The sample comes from a study of blood T cells in healthy people across ages. Donors were systemically healthy Caucasian individuals from Russia aged roughly 6 to 95 years. The CDR3 sequence is 14 residues long. Germline-derived CDR1 and CDR2 are DFQATT and SNEGSKA (reference sequence). The V gene end was trimmed by 2 bases and the J gene end by 6 bases; junction bases not matched to a gene: 9. Then a second PCR, running roughly 6 to 11 cycles, was carried out with a sample-barcoded 5' primer and a J-beta primer mix. TCRdb called the 5' RACE reads again in MiXCR, with one record for every CDR3 protein. The table has fewer than 900,000 distinct CDR3 sequences, around 46% seen once; the top ten hold less than 25%.

The sequence was collected from a woman aged 55 to 70 in good health. The chain combines TRBV20-1 with TRBJ2-7; TRBD2 agrees at 8 bases. Source material: blood. CDR3 bases: TGCAGTGCTAGATTCACAGCGGGAGTAGGCGAGCAGTACTTC. Protein product: CSARFTAGVGEQYF.